One sample yielded the 32 T cell receptor beta chains listed below, sequenced in a study of chemoradiotherapy in HPV16-positive cancers. The assay was immunoSEQ multiplex PCR, and TCRdb's table has in-frame clones only and misses some. This table has 4,500 to 6,500 clones, around 79% appearing once. This specimen was collected from a patient who underwent chemoradiotherapy. The receptors were gathered from a human donor with HPV-associated anogenital cancer.

This chain connects TRBV5-4 to TRBJ2-2; a weak D match, TRBD1 (6 bases). From germline, CDR1 is SGHNT and CDR2 YYREEE (reference sequence). The V gene lost 5 bases and the J gene lost 6 bases, with 20 bases spanning the gap. The CDR3 runs to 16 residues. CDR3 region: CASSGGTGTIAGELFF. CDR3 nucleotide sequence: TGTGCCAGCAGTGGAGGAACAGGGACCATCGCCGGGGAGCTGTTTTTT.

The rearrangement joins TRBV5-6 to TRBJ2-3; D is undetermined. With 2 bases removed from V and 0 bases from J, the gap between germline ends came to 10 bases. This CDR3 has 15 residues. Germline V gene data show CDR1 as SGHDT and CDR2 as YYEEEE. The CDR3 protein is CASSFLLDSTDTQYF. The CDR3 DNA is TGTGCCAGCAGCTTCCTCCTGGACAGCACAGATACGCAGTATTTT.

The V and J genes are TRBV4-3 and TRBJ1-2; unclear D gene. This CDR3 region has 15 residues. Germline values: CDR1 LGHNA, CDR2 YSLEER. Trimming took off 0 bases at V and 0 bases at J, with 8 bases between the two ends. In DNA form, the CDR3 reads TGCGCCAGCAGCCAAGATCAAGCTTCTAACTATGGCTACACCTTC. Protein: CASSQDQASNYGYTF.

The CDR3 loop is CASSFPYRVYEQYF. The CDR3 DNA reads TGTGCCAGCAGCTTTCCGTACAGGGTGTACGAGCAGTACTTC. V is TRBV11-2 and J is TRBJ2-7, with D perhaps matching TRBD1 (6 bases). CDR3 length: 14 residues. The V end lost 3 bases, the J end lost 4 bases, and 13 bases lay between the germline ends. CDR1 is SGHAT and CDR2 is FQNNGV in the germline V gene.

This clone was found a few times. The CDR3 is CAWTGTVQETQYF. The CDR3 DNA follows: TGTGCCTGGACCGGGACGGTACAAGAGACCCAGTACTTC. This sequence joins TRBV30 and TRBJ2-5, with D perhaps assigned TRBD1 or TRBD2 (5 bases each). The CDR3 runs 13 residues. V dropped 4 bases and J dropped 2 bases, with 11 bases sitting between them. Per the germline V gene, CDR1 is GTSNPN and CDR2 is SVGIG (reference sequence).

The CDR3 bases are TGTGCCAGCAGAGGGACGCCACAAGAGACCCAGTACTTC. It codes for CASRGTPQETQYF. The genes are TRBV2 and TRBJ2-5, with D tentatively TRBD1 or TRBD2 (5 bases each). The CDR3 runs 13 residues. Germline values: CDR1 SNHLY, CDR2 FYNNEI. V lost 6 bases, J lost 2 bases, and 10 bases lay in between.

This clone was detected only a few times. The V gene is TRBV19, the J gene TRBJ2-7, with 7 bases that match TRBD2. This CDR3 spans 15 amino acids. Germline V lookup: CDR1 LNHDA, CDR2 SQIVND (reference sequence). With 2 bases clipped from V and 7 bases from J, the junction kept 11 bases outside the gene matches. The CDR3 region is CASSINIGLVGEQYF. CDR3 sequence (DNA): TGTGCCAGTAGTATAAACATCGGACTAGTGGGTGAGCAGTACTTC.

The chain's CDR3 is CASSLRGNTEAFF. The CDR3 DNA follows: TGTGCCAGCAGCTTAAGAGGTAACACTGAAGCTTTCTTT. The gene calls are TRBV7-3 and TRBJ1-1, with unresolved D. The germline V gene has CDR1 SGHTA and CDR2 FQGTGA. Trimming left V 1 base short and J 2 bases short, with 5 bases between. The CDR3 is 13 amino acids.

V usage is TRBV21-1 and J usage is TRBJ2-3. TRBV21-1 counts as a pseudogene. The CDR3 length is 12 residues. CDR3 loop: CASSKGTDTQYF. CDR3 in DNA: TGTGCCAGCAGCAAGGGGACAGATACGCAGTATTTT.

The chain recombines TRBV6-6 with TRBJ2-7; 9 bases align to TRBD2. The J segment lost 9 bases and the V segment lost 4 bases, leaving 10 bases of the junction unmatched. The CDR3 is 14 residues long. Germline values: CDR1 MNHNY, CDR2 SVGAGI (reference sequence). The CDR3 loop reads CASSFQASGKVQYF. The CDR3 nucleotides are TGTGCCAGCAGTTTCCAGGCTAGCGGGAAGGTGCAGTACTTC.

V and J are TRBV13 and TRBJ2-3; TRBD1 matches at 7 bases. V lost 3 bases to trimming and J lost 0 bases; unmatched junction nucleotides: 24. This CDR3 has 22 amino acids. The V gene's germline CDR1 is PRHDT and CDR2 FYEKMQ (reference sequence). The CDR3 DNA reads as TGTGCCAGCAGCTTGTTCTCCAGAGGCCGGGACAGACCTTGGTTAAGCACAGATACGCAGTATTTT. It codes for CASSLFSRGRDRPWLSTDTQYF. The full variable domain, completed using reference TRBV13 and TRBJ2-3, is AAGVIQSPRHLIKEKRETATLKCYPIPRHDTVYWYQQGPGQDPQFLISFYEKMQSDKGSIPDRFSAQQFSDYHSELNMSSLELGDSALYFCASSLFSRGRDRPWLSTDTQYFGPGTRLTVL.

The chain couples TRBV2 to TRBJ2-3; 8 bases map to TRBD2. The germline V gene encodes CDR1 SNHLY and CDR2 FYNNEI. J was trimmed by 0 bases and V by 4 bases; bases with no gene match: 6. CDR3 size: 16 residues. The chain's CDR3 is CASSVGLAGSTDTQYF. CDR3 DNA: TGTGCCAGCAGTGTAGGGCTAGCGGGTAGCACAGATACGCAGTATTTT.

This chain connects TRBV6-1 to TRBJ2-2; D is possibly TRBD1 (5 bases). The germline V and J ends were trimmed by 7 bases and 6 bases, with 15 bases remaining between them. Germline V gives CDR1 MNHNS, CDR2 SASEGT. The CDR3 runs to 14 residues. CDR3 DNA sequence: TGTGCCAGCACCCCATTTGACAGTTCCGGGGAGCTGTTTTTT. Its protein is CASTPFDSSGELFF.

This clone is labeled as large. The chain has TRBV9 and TRBJ2-1; D is unclear. Germline CDR1 and CDR2: SGDLS and YYNGEE. This CDR3 region has 14 residues. Trimming took 0 bases from V and 4 from J, leaving 8 bases between them. This CDR3 is CASSVEDRYNEQFF. The CDR3, as DNA: TGTGCCAGCAGCGTAGAGGATAGGTACAATGAGCAGTTCTTC.

Turning to this clone: One end of the junction fails to match germline, which may point to a read error. The chain is built from TRBV9 and TRBJ2-1, with D tentatively TRBD2 (6 bases). Germline values: CDR1 SGDLS, CDR2 YYNGEE. This CDR3 region has 12 residues. The CDR3 DNA sequence: TGTGCCAGCAGCGTTCAGGGAGGCCGGAGGGTCTTC. It encodes CASSVQGGRRVF.

The chain couples TRBV2 to TRBJ1-1; no firm D call. The CDR3 sequence is 13 residues long. Trimming left V 7 bases short and J 1 base short, with 10 bases between. The germline CDR1 and CDR2 sequences are SNHLY and FYNNEI. The CDR3 nucleotides are TGTGCCAGCACAGAGGGTGAGAACACTGAAGCTTTCTTT. Residues: CASTEGENTEAFF.

V usage is TRBV5-6 and J usage is TRBJ2-1, with 8 positions matching TRBD1. The V and J ends lost 0 bases and 7 bases, in that order; junction bases with no gene match: 6. In germline, CDR1 is SGHDT, CDR2 YYEEEE. The CDR3 extends over 15 amino acids. The CDR3 sequence is CASSLVLDRVNEQFF. The CDR3 DNA sequence: TGTGCCAGCAGCTTGGTGCTGGACAGGGTAAATGAGCAGTTCTTC.

The genes are TRBV7-2 and TRBJ2-2, with a weak D call TRBD1 (6 bases). This CDR3 has 15 amino acids. Germline assignment: CDR1 SGHTA and CDR2 FQGNSA. With 1 base removed from V and 3 bases from J, the gap between germline ends came to 9 bases. CDR3 nucleotides: TGTGCCAGCAGCTTAGTACAGGGATACACCGGGGAGCTGTTTTTT. This gives the protein CASSLVQGYTGELFF.

This clone was detected only a few times. V and J are TRBV7-8 and TRBJ2-2; weak D call: TRBD2 (5 bases). Trimming pared 2 bases from V and 3 bases from J, leaving 16 bases between. CDR1 and CDR2 (germline): SGHVS, FQNEAQ. This CDR3 has 17 amino acids. CDR3 coding DNA: TGTGCCAGCAGCTTATTGCTTGGCGGGCCCGACACCGGGGAGCTGTTTTTT. Residues: CASSLLLGGPDTGELFF.

Comments on this clone: Compared with germline, one end of the junction differs, possibly owing to a read error. The V gene is TRBV7-2, the J gene TRBJ2-5; D ambiguous. The CDR3 loop spans 10 amino acids. The germline V gene encodes CDR1 SGHTA and CDR2 FQGNSA. CDR3 sequence: CASGFGTQYF. For the CDR3, the DNA is TGTGCCAGCGGCTTTGGGACCCAGTACTTC.

The chain employs TRBV10-3 and TRBJ2-2; no clear D. Trimming removed 2 bases from V and 2 bases from J, with 9 bases in between. The CDR3 sequence is 15 residues long. CDR1 ENHRY and CDR2 SYGVKD come from the germline V gene. CDR3 DNA: TGTGCCATCAGTGAGAAGGACGGTAACACCGGGGAGCTGTTTTTT. This encodes CAISEKDGNTGELFF.

This clone was detected a few times. As DNA, the CDR3 is TGTGCCAGCAGTGACAACCGGGATGGCAATTCACCCCTCCACTTT. This encodes CASSDNRDGNSPLHF. V is TRBV6-4 and J is TRBJ1-6; D gene ambiguous. V lost 2 bases and J 7 bases, leaving 12 bases between the germline ends. CDR3 length: 15 residues. Germline assignment: CDR1 MRHNA and CDR2 SNTAGT.

The chain joins TRBV6-1 to TRBJ2-5, with a possible D match to TRBD1 (5 bases). The V and J ends lost 1 base and 4 bases respectively, with 10 bases between them. The CDR3 is 14 residues long. Germline V gene lookup returns CDR1 MNHNS and CDR2 SASEGT. The CDR3 region has the DNA TGTGCCAGCAGTGAAGAGGGGCTAGGAGAGACCCAGTACTTC. Translating gives CASSEEGLGETQYF.

This chain links TRBV18 with TRBJ2-3, with 7 bases identical to TRBD1. The V gene end was trimmed by 6 bases and the J gene end by 1 base; junction bases not matched to a gene: 4. The CDR3 is 14 amino acids. CDR1 and CDR2 from the germline V gene are KGHSH and LQKENI. CDR3 nucleotides: TGTGCCAGCTCGGCCGGGACAGGCACAGATACGCAGTATTTT. Its protein is CASSAGTGTDTQYF.

This rearrangement joins TRBV4-2 to TRBJ1-1, with 10 bases fitting TRBD1. Losses at the gene ends were 4 bases for V and 4 bases for J; bases not matched to a gene: 9. This CDR3 spans 16 amino acids. Germline V gene lookup returns CDR1 LGHNA and CDR2 YNFKEQ. The CDR3 nucleotides are TGTGCCAGCAGCCCAGGGACAGGGGAGGCGAGCACTGAAGCTTTCTTT. Its translation is CASSPGTGEASTEAFF.

This clone was detected once. The chain is built from TRBV18 and TRBJ2-7; TRBD2 agrees at 7 bases. J was trimmed by 4 bases and V by 3 bases; bases with no gene match: 3. Per germline, CDR1 KGHSH and CDR2 LQKENI. The CDR3 extends over 13 amino acids. CDR3 sequence: CASSPGREYEQYF. CDR3 nucleotides: TGTGCCAGCTCACCGGGGCGGGAGTACGAGCAGTACTTC.

The V and J genes are TRBV5-6 and TRBJ2-5; 7 bases match TRBD1. The V gene's germline CDR1 is SGHDT and CDR2 YYEEEE. CDR3 size: 13 residues. The J segment lost 7 bases and the V segment lost 0 bases, leaving 3 bases of the junction unmatched. The CDR3 reads CASSLDRGATQYF. Here the CDR3 DNA reads TGTGCCAGCAGCTTGGACAGGGGAGCGACCCAGTACTTC.

J is TRBJ2-1 and V is TRBV6-5; TRBD1 matches at 8 bases. The CDR3 has 16 residues. Per the germline V gene, CDR1 is MNHEY and CDR2 is SVGAGI. Trimming at V came to 4 bases and at J to 10 bases, leaving 15 bases not matched to a gene. Written as DNA, the CDR3 is TGTGCCAGCAGTTCGACAGGGGTCGGCCCTTCAATGGAGCAGTTCTTC. It translates to CASSSTGVGPSMEQFF.

The chain has TRBV6-5 and TRBJ2-3; TRBD2 matches 8 bases. The CDR3 runs 15 residues. V shed 4 bases and J 4 bases; nucleotides not matched to a gene: 7. Germline V gene sequence: CDR1 MNHEY, CDR2 SVGAGI. DNA of the CDR3: TGTGCCAGCAGTTGGATAGCGGGGCCCGCAGATACGCAGTATTTT. It specifies CASSWIAGPADTQYF.

This chain links TRBV7-2 with TRBJ2-2; 8 nucleotides align to TRBD1. Looked up from germline, CDR1 is SGHTA and CDR2 is FQGNSA. This CDR3 has 16 amino acids. V gave up 4 bases and J gave up 6 bases; unmatched junction bases: 10. CDR3 sequence reads: CASSSTGVGSAGELFF. The CDR3 bases are TGTGCCAGCAGCTCGACAGGGGTCGGGTCGGCCGGGGAGCTGTTTTTT.

This chain uses TRBV6-6 with TRBJ2-2, with D unclear. Looked up from germline, CDR1 is MNHNY and CDR2 is SVGAGI (reference sequence). With 6 bases removed from V and 1 base from J, the gap between germline ends came to 9 bases. The CDR3 is 14 residues long. The DNA of the CDR3 is TGTGCCAGCAGCCGGTCAGAGAACACCGGGGAGCTGTTTTTT. Protein product: CASSRSENTGELFF.

Only a few counts were recorded for this clone. The rearrangement links TRBV7-6 to TRBJ1-2; no clear D gene. V lost 10 bases to trimming and J lost 4 bases, with 13 bases between them. Germline V CDR1 and CDR2: SGHVS, FNYEAQ. This CDR3 is 12 amino acids long. The CDR3, as DNA: TGTGCCACTCAAGCATTGACCTATGGCTACACCTTC. Its translation is CATQALTYGYTF.